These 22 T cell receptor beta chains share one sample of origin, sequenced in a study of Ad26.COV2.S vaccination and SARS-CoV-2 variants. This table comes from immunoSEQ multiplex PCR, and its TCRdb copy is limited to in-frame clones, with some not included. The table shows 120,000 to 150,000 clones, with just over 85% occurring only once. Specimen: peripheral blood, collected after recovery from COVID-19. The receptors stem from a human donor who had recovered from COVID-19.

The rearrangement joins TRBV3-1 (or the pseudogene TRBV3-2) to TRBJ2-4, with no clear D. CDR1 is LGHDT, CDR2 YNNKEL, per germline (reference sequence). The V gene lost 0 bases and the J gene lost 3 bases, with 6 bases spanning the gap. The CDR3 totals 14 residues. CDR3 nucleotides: TGTGCCAGCAGCCAAGAAATCTACAAAAACATTCAGTACTTC. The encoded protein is CASSQEIYKNIQYF.

DNA for the CDR3: TGTGCCAGCAGCGTCTACGGGACCCGAGGGAACAATGAGCAGTTCTTC. Translating gives CASSVYGTRGNNEQFF. The V gene is TRBV7-6, the J gene TRBJ2-1, with D perhaps assigned TRBD1 or TRBD2 (5 bases each). Trimming left V 5 bases short and J 5 bases short, with 19 bases between. This CDR3 has 16 residues. The germline CDR1 and CDR2 sequences are SGHVS and FNYEAQ.

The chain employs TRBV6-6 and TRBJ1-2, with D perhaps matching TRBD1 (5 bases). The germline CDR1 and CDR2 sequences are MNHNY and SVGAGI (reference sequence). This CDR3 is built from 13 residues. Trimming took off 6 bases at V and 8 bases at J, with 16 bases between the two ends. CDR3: CASSPGGADGYTF. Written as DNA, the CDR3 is TGTGCCAGCAGCCCCGGTGGGGCGGACGGCTACACCTTC.

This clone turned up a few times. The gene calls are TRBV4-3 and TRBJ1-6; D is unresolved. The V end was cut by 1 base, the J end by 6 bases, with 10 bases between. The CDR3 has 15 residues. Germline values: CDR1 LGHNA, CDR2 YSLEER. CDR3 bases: TGCGCCAGCAGCCAAGGGCGGACTTCTAATTCACCCCTCCACTTT. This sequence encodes CASSQGRTSNSPLHF.

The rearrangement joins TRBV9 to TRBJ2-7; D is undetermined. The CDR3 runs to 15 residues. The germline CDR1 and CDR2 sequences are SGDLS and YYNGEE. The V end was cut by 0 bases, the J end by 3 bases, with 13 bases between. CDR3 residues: CASSVDTTADYEQYF. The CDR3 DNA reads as TGTGCCAGCAGCGTAGATACTACGGCGGACTACGAGCAGTACTTC.

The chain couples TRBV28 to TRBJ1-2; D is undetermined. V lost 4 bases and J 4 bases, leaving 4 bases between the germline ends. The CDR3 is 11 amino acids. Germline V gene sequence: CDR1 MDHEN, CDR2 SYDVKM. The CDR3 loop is CASSSFYGYTF. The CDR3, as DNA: TGTGCCAGCAGTTCCTTCTATGGCTACACCTTC.

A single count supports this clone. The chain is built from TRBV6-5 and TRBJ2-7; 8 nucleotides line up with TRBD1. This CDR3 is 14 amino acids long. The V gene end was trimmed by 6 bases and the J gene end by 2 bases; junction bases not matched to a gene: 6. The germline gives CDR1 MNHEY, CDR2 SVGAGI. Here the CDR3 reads CASSPRGLAYEQYF. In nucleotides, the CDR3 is TGTGCCAGCAGCCCCAGGGGGCTAGCCTACGAGCAGTACTTC.

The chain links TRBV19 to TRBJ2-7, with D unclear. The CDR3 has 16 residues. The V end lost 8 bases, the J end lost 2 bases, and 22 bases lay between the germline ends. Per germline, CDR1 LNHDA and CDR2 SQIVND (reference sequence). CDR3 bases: TGTGCCAGTTCCCATCACCTCTCAGGTCCAGCCTACGAGCAGTACTTC. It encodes CASSHHLSGPAYEQYF.

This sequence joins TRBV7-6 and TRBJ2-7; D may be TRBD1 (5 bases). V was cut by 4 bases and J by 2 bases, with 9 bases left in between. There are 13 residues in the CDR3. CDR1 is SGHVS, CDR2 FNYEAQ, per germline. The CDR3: CASSYDSTYEQYF. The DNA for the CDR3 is TGTGCCAGCAGCTACGACAGTACCTACGAGCAGTACTTC. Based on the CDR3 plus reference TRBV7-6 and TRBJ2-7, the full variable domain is GAGVSQSPRYKVTKRGQDVALRCDPISGHVSLYWYRQALGQGPEFLTYFNYEAQQDKSGLPNDRFSAERPEGSISTLTIQRTEQRDSAMYRCASSYDSTYEQYFGPGTRLTVT.

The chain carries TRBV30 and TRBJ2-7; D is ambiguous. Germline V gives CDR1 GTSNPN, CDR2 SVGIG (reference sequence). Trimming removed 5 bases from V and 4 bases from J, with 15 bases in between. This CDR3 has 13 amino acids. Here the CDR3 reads CAWEPWDRYEQYF. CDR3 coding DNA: TGTGCCTGGGAGCCGTGGGATCGGTACGAGCAGTACTTC.

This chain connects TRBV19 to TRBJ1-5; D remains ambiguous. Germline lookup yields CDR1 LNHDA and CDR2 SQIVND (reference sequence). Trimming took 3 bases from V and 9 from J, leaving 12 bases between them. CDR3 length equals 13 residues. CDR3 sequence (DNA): TGTGCCAGTAGTATTGAGAGGGCCCGGCCCCAGCATTTT. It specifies CASSIERARPQHF.

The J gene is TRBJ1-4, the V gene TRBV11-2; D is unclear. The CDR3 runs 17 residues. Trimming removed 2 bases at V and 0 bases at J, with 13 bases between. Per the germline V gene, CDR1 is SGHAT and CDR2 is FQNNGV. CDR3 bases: TGTGCCAGCAGCTTACGCCCCAGATGGGCAACTAATGAAAAACTGTTTTTT. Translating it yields CASSLRPRWATNEKLFF.

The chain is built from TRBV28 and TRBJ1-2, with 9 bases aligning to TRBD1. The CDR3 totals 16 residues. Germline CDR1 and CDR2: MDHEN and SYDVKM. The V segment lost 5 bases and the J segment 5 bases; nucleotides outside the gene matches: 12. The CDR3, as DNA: TGTGCCAGCAGTGATCCGGGACAGGGCTATCGTTATGGCTACACCTTC. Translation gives CASSDPGQGYRYGYTF.

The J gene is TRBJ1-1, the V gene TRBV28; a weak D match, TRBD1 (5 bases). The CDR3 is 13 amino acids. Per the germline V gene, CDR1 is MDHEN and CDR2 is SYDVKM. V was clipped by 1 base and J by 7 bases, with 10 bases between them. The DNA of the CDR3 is TGTGCCAGCAGTTTATCCCCGGGGGTTGAAGCTTTCTTT. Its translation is CASSLSPGVEAFF.

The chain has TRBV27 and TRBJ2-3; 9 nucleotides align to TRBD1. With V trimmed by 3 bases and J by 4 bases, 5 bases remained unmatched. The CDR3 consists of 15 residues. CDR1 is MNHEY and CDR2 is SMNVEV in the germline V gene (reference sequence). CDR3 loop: CASSFPGQGPDTQYF. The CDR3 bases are TGTGCCAGCAGTTTCCCGGGACAGGGACCAGATACGCAGTATTTT.

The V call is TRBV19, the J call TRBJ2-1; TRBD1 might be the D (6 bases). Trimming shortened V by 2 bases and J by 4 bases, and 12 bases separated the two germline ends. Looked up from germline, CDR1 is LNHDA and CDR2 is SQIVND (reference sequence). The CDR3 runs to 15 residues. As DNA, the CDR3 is TGTGCCAGTAGTATATTGGGGGCCCCTTACAATGAGCAGTTCTTC. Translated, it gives CASSILGAPYNEQFF.

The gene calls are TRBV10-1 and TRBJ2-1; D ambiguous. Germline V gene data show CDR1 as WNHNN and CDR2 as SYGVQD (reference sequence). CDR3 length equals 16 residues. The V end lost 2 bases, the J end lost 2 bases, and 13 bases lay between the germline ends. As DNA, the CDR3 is TGCGCCAGCAGTGAGAGCCAACGAAATACCTACAATGAGCAGTTCTTC. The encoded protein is CASSESQRNTYNEQFF.

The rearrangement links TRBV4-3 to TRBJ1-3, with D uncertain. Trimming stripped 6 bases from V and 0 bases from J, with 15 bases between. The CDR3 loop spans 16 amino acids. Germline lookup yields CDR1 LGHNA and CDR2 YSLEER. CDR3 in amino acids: CASSDDLSSSGNTIYF. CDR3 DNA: TGCGCCAGCAGTGACGACCTGAGTAGCTCTGGAAACACCATATATTTT.

DNA of the CDR3: TGTGCCAGCAGCACCGGGACAGGGGTCGCGGAAGAGCAGTACTTC. Its translation: CASSTGTGVAEEQYF. The chain uses TRBV6-2 or TRBV6-3 and TRBJ2-7, with 10 bases identical to TRBD1. Germline V gives CDR1 MNHEY, CDR2 SVGEGT. The J segment lost 7 bases and the V segment lost 6 bases, leaving 12 bases of the junction unmatched. The CDR3 is made up of 15 amino acids.

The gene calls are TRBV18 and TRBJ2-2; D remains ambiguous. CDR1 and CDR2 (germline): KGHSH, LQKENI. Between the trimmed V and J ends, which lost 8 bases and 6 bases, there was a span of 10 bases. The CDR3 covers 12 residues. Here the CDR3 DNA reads TGTGCCAGCCACAAGGGCTCCGGGGAGCTGTTTTTT. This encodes CASHKGSGELFF.

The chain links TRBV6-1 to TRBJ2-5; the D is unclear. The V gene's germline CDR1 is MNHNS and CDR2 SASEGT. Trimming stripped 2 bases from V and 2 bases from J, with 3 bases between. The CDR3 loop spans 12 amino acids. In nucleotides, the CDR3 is TGTGCCAGCAGTGAATTTCAAGAGACCCAGTACTTC. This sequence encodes CASSEFQETQYF.

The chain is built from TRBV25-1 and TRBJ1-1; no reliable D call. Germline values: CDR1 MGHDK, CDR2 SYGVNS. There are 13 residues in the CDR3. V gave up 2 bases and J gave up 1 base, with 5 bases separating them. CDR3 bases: TGTGCCAGCAGTGAACTAGGGAACACTGAAGCTTTCTTT. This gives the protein CASSELGNTEAFF.